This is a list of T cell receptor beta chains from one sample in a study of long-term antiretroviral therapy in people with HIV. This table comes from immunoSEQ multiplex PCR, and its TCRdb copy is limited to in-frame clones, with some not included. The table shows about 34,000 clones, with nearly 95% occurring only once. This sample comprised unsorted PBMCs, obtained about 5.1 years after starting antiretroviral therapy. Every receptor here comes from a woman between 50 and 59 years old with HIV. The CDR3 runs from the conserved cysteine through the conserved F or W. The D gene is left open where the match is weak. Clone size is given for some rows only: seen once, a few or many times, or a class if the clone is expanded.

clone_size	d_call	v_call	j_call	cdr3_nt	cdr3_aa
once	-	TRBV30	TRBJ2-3	TGTGCCTGGAGTGTACGGGGACCGCAGTATTTT	CAWSVRGPQYF
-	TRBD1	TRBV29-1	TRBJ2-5	TGCAGCGTCCGGACAGGGATACAAGAGACCCAGTACTTC	CSVRTGIQETQYF
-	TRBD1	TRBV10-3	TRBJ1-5	TGTGCCATCAGTGCCGGGACAGGGGCCCGGGGGAACAATCAGCCCCAGCATTTT	CAISAGTGARGNNQPQHF
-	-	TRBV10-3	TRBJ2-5	TGTGCCATCAGTGCCGGAGGGATTGAGACCCAGTACTTC	CAISAGGIETQYF
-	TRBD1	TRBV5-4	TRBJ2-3	TGTGCCAGCAGCTCCAAGACAGGGGGCACAGATACGCAGTATTTT	CASSSKTGGTDTQYF
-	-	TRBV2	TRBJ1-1	TGTGCCAGCAGTGAAACTACTGAAGCTTTCTTT	CASSETTEAFF
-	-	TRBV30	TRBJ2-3	TGTGCCTGGAGTGTACGTAGGGACGATACGCAGTATTTT	CAWSVRRDDTQYF
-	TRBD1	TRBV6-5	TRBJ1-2	TGTGCCAGCACCCCCGGACAGGGGTTGGGAGGCTACACCTTC	CASTPGQGLGGYTF
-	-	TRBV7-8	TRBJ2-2	TGTGCCAGCAGTTTTCGGACCGGGGAGCTGTTTTTT	CASSFRTGELFF
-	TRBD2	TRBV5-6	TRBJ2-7	TGTGCCAGCAGCTTGGAGCGGGGGGTCAGCTCCTACGAGCAGTACTTC	CASSLERGVSSYEQYF
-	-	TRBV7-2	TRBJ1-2	TGTGCCAGCAGCCAAAGGCGGGGCACGGGTAACTATGGCTACACCTTC	CASSQRRGTGNYGYTF
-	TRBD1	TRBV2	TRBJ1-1	TGTGCCAGCAGTGCCGACAGGGAAGACACTGAAGCTTTCTTT	CASSADREDTEAFF
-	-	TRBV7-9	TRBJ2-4	TGTGCCAGCAGCCTGACAGACGTCAAAAACATTCAGTACTTC	CASSLTDVKNIQYF
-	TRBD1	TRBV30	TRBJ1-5	TGTGCCTGGAGCGGCAAAGGAGGGGGCGGCAATCAGCCCCAGCATTTT	CAWSGKGGGGNQPQHF
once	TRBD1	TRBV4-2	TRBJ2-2	TGTGCCAGCAGCCAAGGGTTTGGTGTCGCGGGACAGGAACATAACACCGGGGAGCTGTTTTTT	CASSQGFGVAGQEHNTGELFF
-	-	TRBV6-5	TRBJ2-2	TGTGCCAGCAGTACCCCGGGACTGAACACCGGGGAGCTGTTTTTT	CASSTPGLNTGELFF
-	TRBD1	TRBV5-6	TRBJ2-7	TGTGCCAGCAGCCCGGCGGGGGGACAGGGGGCCTACGAGCAGTACTTC	CASSPAGGQGAYEQYF
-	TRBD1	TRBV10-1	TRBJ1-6	TGCGCCAGCAGTATCTCCGGGACAGCTAGCTCCTATAATTCACCCCTCCACTTT	CASSISGTASSYNSPLHF
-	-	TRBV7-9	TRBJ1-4	TGTGCCAGCAGCCCCAGTGGGGGGGGTAATGAAAAACTGTTTTTT	CASSPSGGGNEKLFF
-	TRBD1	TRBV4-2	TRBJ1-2	TGTGCCAGCAGCCAGACAGGGAACTATGGCTACACCTTC	CASSQTGNYGYTF
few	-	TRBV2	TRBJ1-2	TGTGCCAGCAGTCGTCCGGACTATGGCTACACCTTC	CASSRPDYGYTF
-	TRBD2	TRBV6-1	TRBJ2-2	TGTGCCAGCAGTGAATTTCTAGCGGGGGGGGGCACCGGGGAGCTGTTTTTT	CASSEFLAGGGTGELFF
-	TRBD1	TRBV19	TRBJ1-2	TGTGCCAGTAGTCAGCTCCGGGACAGGCCCTATGGCTACACCTTC	CASSQLRDRPYGYTF
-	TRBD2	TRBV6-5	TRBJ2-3	TGTGCCAGCAGTTACTCCGGGGGGGGGAACACAGATACGCAGTATTTT	CASSYSGGGNTDTQYF
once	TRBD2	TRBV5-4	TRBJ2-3	TGTGCCAGCAGCTTGCGGGGGGGCGAGACAGATACGCAGTATTTT	CASSLRGGETDTQYF
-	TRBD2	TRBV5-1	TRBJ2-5	TGCGCCAGCAGCCCGTCGGGGGGGCCAGAGACCCAGTACTTC	CASSPSGGPETQYF
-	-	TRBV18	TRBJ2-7	TGTGCCAGCTCACCACAGGGTTGGTACGAGCAGTACTTC	CASSPQGWYEQYF
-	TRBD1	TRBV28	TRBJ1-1	TGTGCCAGCAGTTTACAGGGGGCGGTGAACACTGAAGCTTTCTTT	CASSLQGAVNTEAFF
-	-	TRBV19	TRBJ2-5	TGTGCCAGTAGCCGGACGAGGGACGACCAAGAGACCCAGTACTTC	CASSRTRDDQETQYF
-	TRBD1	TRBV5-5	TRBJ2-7	TGTGCCAGCAGCCTGGGTCGGCAGGGGACAGGGACCTACGAGCAGTACTTC	CASSLGRQGTGTYEQYF
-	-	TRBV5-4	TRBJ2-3	TGTGCCAGCAGCTTCGGTGGGGGCACAGATACGCAGTATTTT	CASSFGGGTDTQYF